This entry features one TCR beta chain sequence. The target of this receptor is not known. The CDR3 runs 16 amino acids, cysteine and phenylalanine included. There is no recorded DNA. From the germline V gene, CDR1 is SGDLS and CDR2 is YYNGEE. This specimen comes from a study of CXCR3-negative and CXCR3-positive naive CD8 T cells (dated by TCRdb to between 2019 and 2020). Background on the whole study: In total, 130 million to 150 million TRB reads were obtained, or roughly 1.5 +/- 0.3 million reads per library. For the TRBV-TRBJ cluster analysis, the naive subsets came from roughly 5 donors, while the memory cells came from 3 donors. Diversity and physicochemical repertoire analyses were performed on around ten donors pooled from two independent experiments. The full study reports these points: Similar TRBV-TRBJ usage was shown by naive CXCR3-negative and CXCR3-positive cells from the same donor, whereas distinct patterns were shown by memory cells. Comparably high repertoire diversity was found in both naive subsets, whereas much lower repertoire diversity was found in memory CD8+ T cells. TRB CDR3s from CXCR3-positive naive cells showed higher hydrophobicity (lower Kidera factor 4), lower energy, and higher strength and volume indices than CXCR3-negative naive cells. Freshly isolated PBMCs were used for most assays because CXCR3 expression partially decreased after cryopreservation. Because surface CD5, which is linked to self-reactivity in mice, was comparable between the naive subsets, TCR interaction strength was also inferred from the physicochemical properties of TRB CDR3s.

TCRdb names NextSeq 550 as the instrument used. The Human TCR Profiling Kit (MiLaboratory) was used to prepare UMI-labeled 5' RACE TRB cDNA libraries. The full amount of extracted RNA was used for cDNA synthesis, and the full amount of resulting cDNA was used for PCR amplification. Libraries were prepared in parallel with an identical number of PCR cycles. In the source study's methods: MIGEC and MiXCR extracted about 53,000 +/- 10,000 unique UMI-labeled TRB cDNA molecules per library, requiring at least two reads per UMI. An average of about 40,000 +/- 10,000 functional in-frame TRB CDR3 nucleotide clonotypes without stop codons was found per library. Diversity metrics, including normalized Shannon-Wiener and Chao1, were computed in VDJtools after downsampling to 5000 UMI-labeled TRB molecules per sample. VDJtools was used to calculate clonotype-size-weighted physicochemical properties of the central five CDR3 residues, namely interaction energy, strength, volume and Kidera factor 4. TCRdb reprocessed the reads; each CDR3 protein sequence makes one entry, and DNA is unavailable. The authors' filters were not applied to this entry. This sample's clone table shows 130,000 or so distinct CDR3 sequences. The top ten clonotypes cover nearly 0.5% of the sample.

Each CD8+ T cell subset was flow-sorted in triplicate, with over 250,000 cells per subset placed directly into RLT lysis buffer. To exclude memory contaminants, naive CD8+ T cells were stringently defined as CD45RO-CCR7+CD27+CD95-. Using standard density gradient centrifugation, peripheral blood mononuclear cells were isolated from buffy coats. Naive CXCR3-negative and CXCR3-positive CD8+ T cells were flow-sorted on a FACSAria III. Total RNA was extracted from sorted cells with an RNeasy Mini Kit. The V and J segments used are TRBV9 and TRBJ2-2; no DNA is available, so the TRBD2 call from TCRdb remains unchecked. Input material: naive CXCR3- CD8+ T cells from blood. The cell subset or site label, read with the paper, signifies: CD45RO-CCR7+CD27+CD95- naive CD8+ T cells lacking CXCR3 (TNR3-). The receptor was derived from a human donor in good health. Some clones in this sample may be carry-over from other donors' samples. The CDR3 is CASNRGLASNTGELFF.